This TCR beta chain was identified in a study of shared clonotypes between healthy human individuals. This clone was seen once. Its antigen remains unknown. The ends were cut back, 0 bases at V and 1 base at J, with 23 bases in the middle. Germline CDR1 reads SGDLS; CDR2 reads YYNGEE. The length of the CDR3 is 19 residues. Findings of the study overall: When compared with the clonotypes that were shared by all four sorted-subset donors, the non-shared clonotypes turned out to have lower generation probabilities. It was only blood that was sampled, and tissue repertoires likely differ. Represented diversity (both genetic and exposure-history) was limited by the small number of donors.

Each replicate PCR on the sorted subsets used about 0.2 ug DNA (around 30,000 T cell genomes). Method: immunoSEQ multiplex PCR; TCRdb's copy keeps in-frame clones and lacks some. The sample lists about 2.1 million clones, around 93% occurring once. In the naive CD8 group, cells lacked CD45RO and were positively selected for CCR7, so terminally differentiated effector memory CD45RA+ cells were left out. The chain joins TRBV9 to TRBJ2-7; D uncertain. What was sequenced was naive CD8+ T cells from PBMCs. This TCR derives from a man younger than 35 in good health. Some clones in this sample may be carry-over from other donors' samples. CDR3 region: CASSVGGGDGVGLSYEQYF. The CDR3 nucleotides read TGTGCCAGCAGCGTAGGAGGTGGTGACGGAGTCGGTCTTTCCTACGAGCAGTACTTC.